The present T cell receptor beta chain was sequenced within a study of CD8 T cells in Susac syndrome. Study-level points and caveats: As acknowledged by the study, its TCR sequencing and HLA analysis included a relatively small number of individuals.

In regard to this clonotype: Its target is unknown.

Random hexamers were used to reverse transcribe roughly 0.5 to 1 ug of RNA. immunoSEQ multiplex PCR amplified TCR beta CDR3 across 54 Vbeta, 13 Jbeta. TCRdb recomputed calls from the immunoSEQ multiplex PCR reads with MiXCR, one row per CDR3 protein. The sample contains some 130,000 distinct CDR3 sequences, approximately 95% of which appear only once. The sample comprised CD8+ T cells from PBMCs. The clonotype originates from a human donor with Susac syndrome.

Here the CDR3 reads CASSASLGTYEQYF. The CDR3 bases are TGTGCCAGCAGCGCTTCTTTGGGAACCTACGAGCAGTACTTC. The V call is TRBV9, the J call TRBJ2-7, with unresolved D. The germline V gene has CDR1 SGDLS and CDR2 YYNGEE. V was trimmed by 3 bases and J by 2 bases, leaving 12 bases between them. The CDR3 has 14 residues.